Listed here is a single T cell receptor beta chain. The sample comes from a study of technical replicates of blood from a handful of donors. Trimming left V 10 bases short and J 9 bases short, with 16 bases between. Germline V lookup: CDR1 LNHDA, CDR2 SQIVND (reference sequence). The CDR3 length is 11 residues. Repertoires were generated with immunoSEQ multiplex PCR, while TCRdb's copy carries only in-frame clones and drops some. The repertoire holds some 60,000 clones, with roughly 89% as singletons. The chain has TRBV19 and TRBJ2-7, with D maybe TRBD1 (5 bases). The TCR originated in a human donor in good health. Some clones in this sample may be carry-over from other donors' samples. Sequencing used PBMCs. The DNA for the CDR3 is TGTGCCATGGCGCCTCAGGGTGCGCAGTACTTC. Protein product: CAMAPQGAQYF.